This TCR beta chain appears in the sequencing data of a study of cytomegalovirus exposure and HLA in healthy donors. This CDR3 has 15 amino acids. The germline gives CDR1 MNHEY, CDR2 SMNVEV (reference sequence). The J segment lost 4 bases and the V segment lost 6 bases, leaving 9 bases of the junction unmatched. Study-wide results and caveats: The authors later found TCR association rates varying by HLA locus, with DRB1 most and HLA-C fewest. As immune exposure information, only CMV serostatus was available. TCR beta chain V- and J-gene trimming was linked, in a later analysis, to a missense variant in DCLRE1C. Excluded: some indistinguishable V segments such as TRBV6-2 and TRBV6-3.

Notes on this clone: Its matching antigen is unknown.

The PCR ran on 60 Vbeta and 13 Jbeta primers. The table came from immunoSEQ multiplex PCR; TCRdb's copy has only in-frame clones and leaves some out. The sample carries 200,000 to 250,000 clones, approximately 79% recorded once. The sequence was obtained from a man in his forties or fifties in good health and CMV-seronegative. V is TRBV27 and J is TRBJ1-5; 7 nucleotides line up with TRBD1. Sequencing input: PBMCs. CDR3 DNA sequence: TGTGCCAGCAGCCCTTTCGGACAGGAGAATCAGCCCCAGCATTTT. As protein: CASSPFGQENQPQHF.